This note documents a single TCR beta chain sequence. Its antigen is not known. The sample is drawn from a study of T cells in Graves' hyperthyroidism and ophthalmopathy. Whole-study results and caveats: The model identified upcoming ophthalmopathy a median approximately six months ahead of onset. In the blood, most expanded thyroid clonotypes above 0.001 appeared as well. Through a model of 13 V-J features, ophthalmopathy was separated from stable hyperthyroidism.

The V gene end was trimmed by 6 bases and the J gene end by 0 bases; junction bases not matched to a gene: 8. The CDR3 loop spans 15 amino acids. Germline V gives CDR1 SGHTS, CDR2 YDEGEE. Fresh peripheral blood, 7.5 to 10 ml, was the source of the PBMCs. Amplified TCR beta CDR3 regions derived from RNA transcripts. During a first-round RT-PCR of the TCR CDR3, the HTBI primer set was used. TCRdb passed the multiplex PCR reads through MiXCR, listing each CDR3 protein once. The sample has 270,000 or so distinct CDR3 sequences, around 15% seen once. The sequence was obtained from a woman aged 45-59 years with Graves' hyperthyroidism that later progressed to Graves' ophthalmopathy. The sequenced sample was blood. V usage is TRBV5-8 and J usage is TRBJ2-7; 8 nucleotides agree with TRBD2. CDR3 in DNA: TGTGCCAGCATCCTCGGGGGGACTAGCTCCTACGAGCAGTACTTC. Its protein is CASILGGTSSYEQYF.